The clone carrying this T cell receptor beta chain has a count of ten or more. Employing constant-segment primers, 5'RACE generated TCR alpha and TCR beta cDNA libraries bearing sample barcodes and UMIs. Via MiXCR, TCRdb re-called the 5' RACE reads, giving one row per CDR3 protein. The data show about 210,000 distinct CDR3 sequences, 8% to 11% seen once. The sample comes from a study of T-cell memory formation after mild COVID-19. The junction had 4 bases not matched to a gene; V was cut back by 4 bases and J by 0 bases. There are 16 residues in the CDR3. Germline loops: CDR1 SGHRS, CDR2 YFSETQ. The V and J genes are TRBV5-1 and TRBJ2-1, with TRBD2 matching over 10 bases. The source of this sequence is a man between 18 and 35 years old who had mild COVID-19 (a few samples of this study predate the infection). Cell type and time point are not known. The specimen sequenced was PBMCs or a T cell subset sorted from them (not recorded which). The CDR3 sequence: CASSPASGGSYNEQFF. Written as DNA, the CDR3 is TGCGCCAGCAGCCCGGCTAGCGGGGGCTCCTACAATGAGCAGTTCTTC.